This TCR beta chain is drawn from a study of identical twins. Study-level findings and limits: While abundant cord blood beta clonotypes carried fewer insertions, memory repertoires showed no such pattern.

In regard to this clonotype: The antigen is unknown.

One entry per CDR3 protein results from TCRdb running MiXCR on the 5' RACE reads. The sample records about 470,000 distinct CDR3 sequences, roughly a quarter being singletons. The germline V and J ends were trimmed by 4 bases and 1 base, with 7 bases remaining between them. The CDR3 is made up of 13 amino acids. These data were also filed under a second study, of T cells expressing NK-cell markers. That publication notes: Whether expanded NKG2C+ T cell clones were HCMV specific stayed uncertain.

Material for sequencing was CD4+ T cells sorted from blood. The rearrangement uses TRBV12-3 or TRBV12-4 and TRBJ2-5; perhaps TRBD2 as D (6 bases). This clonotype was obtained from a woman under 30 in good health. CDR3 coding DNA: TGTGCCAGCAGTTGGCGGGGCCAAGAGACCCAGTACTTC. Translation gives CASSWRGQETQYF.